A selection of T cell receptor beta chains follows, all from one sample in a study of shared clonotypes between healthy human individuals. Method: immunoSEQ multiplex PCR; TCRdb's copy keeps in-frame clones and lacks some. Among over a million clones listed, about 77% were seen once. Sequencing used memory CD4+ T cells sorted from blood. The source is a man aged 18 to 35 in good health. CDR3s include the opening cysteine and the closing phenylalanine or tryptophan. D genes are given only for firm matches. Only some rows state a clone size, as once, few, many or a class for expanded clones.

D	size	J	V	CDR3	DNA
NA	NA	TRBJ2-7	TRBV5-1	CASSTGLDQGSFVQYF	TGCGCCAGCAGCACCGGTCTGGACCAAGGGAGTTTCGTGCAGTACTTC
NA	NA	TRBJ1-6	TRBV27	CASSLSLGLRSNSPLHF	TGTGCCAGCAGTTTATCCCTGGGCCTCCGGAGTAATTCACCCCTCCACTTT
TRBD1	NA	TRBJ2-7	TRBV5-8	CATSLGQAASYEQYF	TGTGCCACCAGTCTGGGACAGGCGGCTTCCTACGAGCAGTACTTC
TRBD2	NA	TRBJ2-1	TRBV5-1	CASSPQAGGPNEQFF	TGCGCCAGCAGCCCCCAAGCGGGAGGGCCCAATGAGCAGTTCTTC
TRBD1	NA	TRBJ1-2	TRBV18	CASSPGTGENGYTF	TGTGCCAGCTCCCCCGGGACAGGGGAGAATGGCTACACCTTC
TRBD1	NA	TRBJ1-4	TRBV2	CASKWKGGITNEKLFF	TGTGCCAGCAAATGGAAAGGGGGCATAACTAATGAAAAACTGTTTTTT
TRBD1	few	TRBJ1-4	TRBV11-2	CASQPQGAREKLFF	TGTGCCAGCCAACCCCAGGGGGCGAGGGAAAAACTGTTTTTT
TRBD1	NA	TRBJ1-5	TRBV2	CASSRQGPVVPQHF	TGTGCCAGCAGTCGACAGGGCCCGGTGGTGCCCCAGCATTTT
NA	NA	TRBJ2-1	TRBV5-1	CASSSGTPNNEQFF	TGCGCCAGCAGTTCCGGGACTCCCAACAATGAGCAGTTCTTC
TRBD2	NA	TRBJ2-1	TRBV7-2	CASSPGGAGGHNEQFF	TGTGCCAGCAGCCCTGGGGGAGCGGGGGGGCACAATGAGCAGTTCTTC
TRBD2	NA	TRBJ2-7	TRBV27	CASRTSRVYEQYF	TGTGCCAGCAGGACTAGCCGCGTCTACGAGCAGTACTTC
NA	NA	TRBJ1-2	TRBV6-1	CASSAGTPGYTF	TGTGCCAGCAGTGCAGGGACGCCAGGCTACACCTTC
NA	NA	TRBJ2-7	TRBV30	CAWSGGVSIYEQYF	TGTGCCTGGAGTGGAGGAGTCAGTATTTACGAGCAGTACTTC
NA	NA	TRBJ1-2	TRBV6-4	CASSLADNYGYTF	TGTGCCAGCTCCCTGGCTGATAACTATGGCTACACCTTC
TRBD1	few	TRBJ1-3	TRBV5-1	CASSLVGQGAGNTIYF	TGCGCCAGCAGCTTGGTAGGACAGGGGGCAGGAAACACCATATATTTT
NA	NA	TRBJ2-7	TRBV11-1	CASSLGRTVSYEQYF	TGTGCCAGCAGCTTAGGCCGGACAGTCTCCTACGAGCAGTACTTC
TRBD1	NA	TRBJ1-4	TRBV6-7	CASSYSNGTGVIGEDEKLFF	TGTGCCAGCAGTTACTCGAATGGGACAGGGGTAATAGGGGAGGATGAAAAACTGTTTTTT
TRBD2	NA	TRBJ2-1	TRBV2	CASSAPGLAGIGEQFF	TGTGCCAGCAGCGCACCGGGACTAGCGGGAATCGGTGAGCAGTTCTTC
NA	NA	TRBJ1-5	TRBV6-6	CASRGGRDQPQHF	TGTGCCAGCCGGGGGGGGCGCGATCAGCCCCAGCATTTT
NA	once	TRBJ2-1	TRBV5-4	CASSLGGRQGEQFF	TGTGCCAGCAGCTTGGGGGGCCGACAAGGAGAGCAGTTCTTC
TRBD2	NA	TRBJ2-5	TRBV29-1	CSVEDSGSHQETQYF	TGCAGCGTTGAAGATAGCGGGAGCCACCAAGAGACCCAGTACTTC
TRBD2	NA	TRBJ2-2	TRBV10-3	CAISTQTSGGTGELFF	TGTGCCATCAGTACCCAGACTAGCGGGGGCACCGGGGAGCTGTTTTTT
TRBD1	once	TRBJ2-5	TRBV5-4	CASSSPGQGSGETQYF	TGTGCCAGCAGCTCCCCGGGACAGGGGAGTGGGGAGACCCAGTACTTC
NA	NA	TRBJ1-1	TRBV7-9	CASKMGTTEAFF	TGTGCCAGCAAAATGGGTACTACTGAAGCTTTCTTT
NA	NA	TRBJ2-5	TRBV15	CATSRDHGTPERETQYF	TGTGCCACCAGCAGAGATCATGGGACACCTGAACGCGAGACCCAGTACTTC
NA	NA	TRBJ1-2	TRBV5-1	CASSTRSGGLGYTF	TGCGCCAGCAGCACGAGGTCGGGGGGTCTTGGCTACACCTTC
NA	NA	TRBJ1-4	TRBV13	CASVQTSTNEKLFF	TGTGCCAGCGTCCAGACCTCAACTAATGAAAAACTGTTTTTT
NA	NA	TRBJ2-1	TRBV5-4	CASSRVGGSYNEQFF	TGTGCCAGCAGCCGGGTGGGGGGTTCCTACAATGAGCAGTTCTTC
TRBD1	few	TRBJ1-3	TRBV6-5	CASSPTGAGNTIYF	TGTGCCAGCAGCCCAACAGGGGCAGGAAACACCATATATTTT
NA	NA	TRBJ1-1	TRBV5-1	CASSRQWNTEAFF	TGCGCCAGCAGCCGACAGTGGAACACTGAAGCTTTCTTT
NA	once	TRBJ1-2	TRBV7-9	CASSQTEGGYGYTF	TGTGCCAGCAGCCAGACAGAAGGGGGTTATGGCTACACCTTC
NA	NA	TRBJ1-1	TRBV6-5	CASSRGIGGTEAFF	TGTGCCAGCAGTCGTGGGATCGGAGGAACTGAAGCTTTCTTT
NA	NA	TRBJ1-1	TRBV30	CAWEETGNTEAFF	TGTGCCTGGGAGGAGACCGGGAACACTGAAGCTTTCTTT
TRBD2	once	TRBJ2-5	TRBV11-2	CASSLGAAGGRETQYF	TGTGCCAGCAGCTTAGGGGCAGCGGGAGGTCGGGAGACCCAGTACTTC
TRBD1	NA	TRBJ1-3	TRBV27	CASSLSASGQGLDGNTIYF	TGTGCCAGCAGTTTAAGCGCTTCAGGACAGGGCTTGGATGGAAACACCATATATTTT
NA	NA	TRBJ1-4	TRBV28	CATGVGPTNEKLFF	TGTGCCACGGGGGTGGGGCCAACTAATGAAAAACTGTTTTTT
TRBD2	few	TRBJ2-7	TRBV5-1	CASRITSGSYEQYF	TGCGCCAGCAGGATTACTAGCGGTTCCTACGAGCAGTACTTC
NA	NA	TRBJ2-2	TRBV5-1	CASSLGAGTGELFF	TGCGCCAGCAGCTTAGGGGCGGGCACCGGGGAGCTGTTTTTT
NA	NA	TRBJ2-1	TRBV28	CASSLVHGGNEQFF	TGTGCCAGCAGTTTAGTCCACGGCGGCAATGAGCAGTTCTTC
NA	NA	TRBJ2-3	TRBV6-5	CASREGSLGDTQYF	TGTGCCAGCAGGGAGGGGTCCCTCGGAGATACGCAGTATTTT
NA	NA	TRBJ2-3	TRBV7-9	CASSLDLPDTQYF	TGTGCCAGCAGCTTAGATCTCCCAGATACGCAGTATTTT
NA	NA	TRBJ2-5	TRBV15	CATSRVEGQETQYF	TGTGCCACCAGCAGAGTCGAGGGTCAAGAGACCCAGTACTTC
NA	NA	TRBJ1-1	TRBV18	CASSTGMGATEAFF	TGTGCCAGCTCAACGGGGATGGGGGCGACTGAAGCTTTCTTT
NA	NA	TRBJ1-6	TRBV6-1	CASSGRTEVPSYNSPLHF	TGTGCCAGCAGTGGCCGGACGGAGGTTCCCTCCTATAATTCACCCCTCCACTTT
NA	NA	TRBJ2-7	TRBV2	CASSEGIQVYEQYF	TGTGCCAGCAGTGAGGGTATACAGGTTTACGAGCAGTACTTC
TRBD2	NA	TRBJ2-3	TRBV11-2	CASSIAGGPTDTQYF	TGTGCCAGCAGCATAGCGGGGGGCCCCACAGATACGCAGTATTTT